These T cell receptor beta chains were read from a single sample in a study of cytomegalovirus exposure and HLA in healthy donors. Profiling relied on immunoSEQ multiplex PCR, and the TCRdb table lists in-frame clones only, not all of them. The data show 250,000 to 400,000 clones, with 88% seen just once and approximately 0.95% held by the top ten. The sequenced sample consisted of PBMCs. These receptors all stem from a man between 25 and 39 years old in good health and CMV-seronegative. Each CDR3 is given with its conserved first and last residue. A D gene is named only where the DNA matches it firmly. Clone size is shown for a subset of rows, as once, few, many or a class of expanded clone.

NA	15	TRBV13	TRBD1	TRBJ2-7	CASSLSGQGIYEQYF	TGTGCCAGCAGCCTCTCGGGACAGGGGATCTACGAGCAGTACTTC
NA	13	TRBV6-5	NA	TRBJ1-2	CASSLGGVYGYTF	TGTGCCAGCAGCCTCGGGGGAGTCTATGGCTACACCTTC
NA	14	TRBV5-1	NA	TRBJ2-1	CASSGTGTYNEQFF	TGCGCCAGCAGCGGAACAGGTACCTACAATGAGCAGTTCTTC
NA	16	TRBV4-1	NA	TRBJ1-4	CASSPRAGGNNEKLFF	TGCGCCAGCAGCCCCCGTGCCGGGGGGAATAATGAAAAACTGTTTTTT
NA	15	TRBV6-1	TRBD1	TRBJ1-1	CASRTGDRRNTEAFF	TGTGCCAGCAGAACCGGGGACAGGCGGAACACTGAAGCTTTCTTT
once	16	TRBV27	TRBD2	TRBJ2-5	CASSLTYGLAGETQYF	TGTGCCAGCAGCTTAACGTACGGACTAGCGGGGGAGACCCAGTACTTC
NA	13	TRBV25-1	NA	TRBJ2-7	CASSPTGAYEQYF	TGTGCCAGCAGTCCGACAGGTGCCTACGAGCAGTACTTC
NA	15	TRBV5-1	NA	TRBJ2-2	CASSPLVGADGELFF	TGCGCCAGCAGCCCTCTTGTGGGGGCCGACGGGGAGCTGTTTTTT
NA	14	TRBV6-5	NA	TRBJ1-6	CASSYLQDNSPLHF	TGTGCCAGCAGTTACTTACAGGATAATTCACCCCTCCACTTT
NA	13	TRBV18	NA	TRBJ1-6	CASSPAGYSPLHF	TGTGCCAGCTCCCCCGCGGGGTATTCACCCCTCCACTTT
NA	14	TRBV6-5	TRBD1	TRBJ2-2	CASSYSRGSGELFF	TGTGCCAGCAGTTACTCCAGGGGGTCCGGGGAGCTGTTTTTT
NA	13	TRBV19	TRBD1	TRBJ1-2	CASSDRVESGYTF	TGTGCCAGTAGCGACAGGGTCGAGAGTGGCTACACCTTC
NA	14	TRBV15	NA	TRBJ2-3	CATSRGRGADTQYF	TGTGCCACCAGCAGAGGCAGGGGGGCAGATACGCAGTATTTT
NA	16	TRBV6-5	TRBD1	TRBJ1-1	CASSYSIQGANTEAFF	TGTGCCAGCAGTTACTCGATACAGGGGGCAAACACTGAAGCTTTCTTT